This T cell receptor (beta chain) is drawn from a study of cytomegalovirus exposure and HLA in healthy donors. At the level of the study: Around 85 million unique TCR sequences came from HLA-typed donors in an early release. Among the approximately 400 genotyped donors, approximately 80% were placed in the Caucasian-associated ancestry cluster.

General study points: For most TCR beta V segments, an earlier analysis put the productive rate at about 87% or about 30% of the time.

The PCR used 60 Vbeta and 13 Jbeta primers. Sequenced by immunoSEQ multiplex PCR; TCRdb stores in-frame clones only, minus some. Of 170,000 or so clones in the sample, less than 90% were seen once. About this clone: The antigen is undetermined.

The CDR3 extends over 14 amino acids. Trimming cost V 6 bases and J 8 bases; bases outside gene matches: 6. Germline CDR1 is MNHEY and CDR2 is SVGAGI. The sequence was obtained from a man younger than 35 in good health and CMV-seronegative. The sample was PBMCs. The J gene is TRBJ2-1, the V gene TRBV6-5, with TRBD2 identical over 11 bases. CDR3 DNA: TGTGCCAGCAGGGTAGCGGGAGGGCGTTATGAGCAGTTCTTC. Amino acids: CASRVAGGRYEQFF.